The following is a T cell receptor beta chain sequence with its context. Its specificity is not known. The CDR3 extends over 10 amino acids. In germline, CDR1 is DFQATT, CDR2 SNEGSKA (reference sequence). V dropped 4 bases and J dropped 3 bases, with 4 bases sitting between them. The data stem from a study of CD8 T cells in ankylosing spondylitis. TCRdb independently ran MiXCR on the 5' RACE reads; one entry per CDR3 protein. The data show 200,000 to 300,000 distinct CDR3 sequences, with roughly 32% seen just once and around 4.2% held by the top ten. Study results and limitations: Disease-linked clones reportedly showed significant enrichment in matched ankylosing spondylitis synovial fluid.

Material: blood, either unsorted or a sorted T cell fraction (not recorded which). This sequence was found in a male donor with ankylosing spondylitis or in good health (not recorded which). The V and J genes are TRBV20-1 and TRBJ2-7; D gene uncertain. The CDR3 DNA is TGCAGTGCTAACAGCTACGAGCAGTACTTC. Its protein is CSANSYEQYF.